The clone carrying this T cell receptor (beta chain) was found once. Its antigen remains unknown. The entry originates in a study of T cells in localized non-small cell lung cancer. The CDR3 covers 16 residues. The ends were cut back, 5 bases at V and 2 bases at J, with 18 bases in the middle. Per germline, CDR1 SGHAT and CDR2 FQNNGV. Study results and caveats: Increased T cell density in blood showed an association with longer overall survival. A median of about 58 of the top 100 tumor clones appeared in adjacent lung, which was paired and uninvolved.

Some clones are missing from TCRdb's copy, which holds only in-frame ones; the method was immunoSEQ multiplex PCR. Among around 48,000 clones listed, approximately 80% were seen once. The sequence was obtained from a man aged 35-69 years with stage I squamous cell lung carcinoma. The V and J genes are TRBV11-2 and TRBJ2-5, with D possibly TRBD2 on 6 matching bases. Sequencing was performed on peripheral blood, taken before any cancer treatment. In nucleotides, the CDR3 is TGTGCCAGCAGCCCGCGTGGGCTAGCGTTTCAAGAGACCCAGTACTTC. Encoded protein: CASSPRGLAFQETQYF.